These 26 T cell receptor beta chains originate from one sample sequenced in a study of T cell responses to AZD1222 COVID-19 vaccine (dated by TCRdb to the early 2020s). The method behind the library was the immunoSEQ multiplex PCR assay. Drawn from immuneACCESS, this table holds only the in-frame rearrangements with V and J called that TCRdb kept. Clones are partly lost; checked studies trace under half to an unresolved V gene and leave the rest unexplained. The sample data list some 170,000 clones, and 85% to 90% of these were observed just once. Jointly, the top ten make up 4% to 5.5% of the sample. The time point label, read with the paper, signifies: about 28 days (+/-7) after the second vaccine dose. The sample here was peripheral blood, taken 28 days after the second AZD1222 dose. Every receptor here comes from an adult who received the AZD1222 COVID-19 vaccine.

The CDR3 here is CAWSFTGYEQYF. The DNA for the CDR3 is TGTGCCTGGAGCTTCACAGGGTACGAGCAGTACTTC. The chain has TRBV30 and TRBJ2-7; perhaps TRBD1 as D (6 bases). Trimming cost V 3 bases and J 4 bases, with 10 bases left between them. Germline V gene lookup returns CDR1 GTSNPN and CDR2 SVGIG (reference sequence). The CDR3 is 12 amino acids.

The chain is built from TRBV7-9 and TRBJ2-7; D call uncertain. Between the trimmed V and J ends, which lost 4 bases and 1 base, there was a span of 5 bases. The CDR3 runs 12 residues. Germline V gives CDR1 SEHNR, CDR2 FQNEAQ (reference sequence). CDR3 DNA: TGTGCCAGCAGCTCCAAATCCTACGAGCAGTACTTC. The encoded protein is CASSSKSYEQYF. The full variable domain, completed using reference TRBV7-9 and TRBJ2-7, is DTGVSQNPRHKITKRGQNVTFRCDPISEHNRLYWYRQTLGQGPEFLTYFQNEAQLEKSRLLSDRFSAERPKGSFSTLEIQRTEQGDSAMYLCASSSKSYEQYFGPGTRLTVT.

CDR3 amino acids: CASSFMNTEAFF. The CDR3 DNA is TGTGCCAGCAGTTTCATGAACACTGAAGCTTTCTTT. The chain is built from TRBV6-6 and TRBJ1-1; D remains ambiguous. Germline CDR1 reads MNHNY; CDR2 reads SVGAGI (reference sequence). V was trimmed by 4 bases and J by 0 bases, leaving 3 bases between them. There are 12 residues in the CDR3.

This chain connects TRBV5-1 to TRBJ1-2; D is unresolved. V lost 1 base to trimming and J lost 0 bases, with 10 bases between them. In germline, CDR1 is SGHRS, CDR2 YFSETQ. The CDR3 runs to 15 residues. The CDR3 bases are TGCGCCAGCAGCTTGAATGGAGGGCCTAACTATGGCTACACCTTC. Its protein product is CASSLNGGPNYGYTF.

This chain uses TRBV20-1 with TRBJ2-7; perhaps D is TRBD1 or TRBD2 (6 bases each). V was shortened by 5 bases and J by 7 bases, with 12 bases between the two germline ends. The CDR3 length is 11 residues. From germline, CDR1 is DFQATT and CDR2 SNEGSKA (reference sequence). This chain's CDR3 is CSARGPGEQYF. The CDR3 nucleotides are TGCAGTGCTCGGGGGCCGGGGGAGCAGTACTTC.

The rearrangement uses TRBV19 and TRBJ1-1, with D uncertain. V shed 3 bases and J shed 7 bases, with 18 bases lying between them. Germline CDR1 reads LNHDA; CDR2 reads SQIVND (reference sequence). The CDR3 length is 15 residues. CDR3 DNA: TGTGCCAGTAGTATCCCCAGCGTACAATCCTTTGAAGCTTTCTTT. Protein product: CASSIPSVQSFEAFF.

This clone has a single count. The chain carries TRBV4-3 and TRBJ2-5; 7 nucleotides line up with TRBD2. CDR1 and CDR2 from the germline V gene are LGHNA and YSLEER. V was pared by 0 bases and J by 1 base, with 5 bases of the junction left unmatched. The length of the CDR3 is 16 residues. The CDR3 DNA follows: TGCGCCAGCAGCCAAGACCCCCAGCGGGGCCAAGAGACCCAGTACTTC. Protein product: CASSQDPQRGQETQYF.

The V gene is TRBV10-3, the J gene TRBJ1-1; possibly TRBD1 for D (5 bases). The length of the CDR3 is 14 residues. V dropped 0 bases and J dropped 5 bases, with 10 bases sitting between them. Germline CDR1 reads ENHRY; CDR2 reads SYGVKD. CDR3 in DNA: TGTGCCATCAGTGAGTCCTTGGACACTACTGAAGCTTTCTTT. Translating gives CAISESLDTTEAFF.

As DNA, the CDR3 is TGTGCCAGCAGCTTAGGCCGTCAGGGCTACGAGCAGTACTTC. Translated, it gives CASSLGRQGYEQYF. This chain uses TRBV7-8 with TRBJ2-7; perhaps TRBD1 as D (5 bases). The CDR3 loop spans 14 amino acids. V was trimmed by 1 base and J by 3 bases, leaving 10 bases between them. Per germline, CDR1 SGHVS and CDR2 FQNEAQ.

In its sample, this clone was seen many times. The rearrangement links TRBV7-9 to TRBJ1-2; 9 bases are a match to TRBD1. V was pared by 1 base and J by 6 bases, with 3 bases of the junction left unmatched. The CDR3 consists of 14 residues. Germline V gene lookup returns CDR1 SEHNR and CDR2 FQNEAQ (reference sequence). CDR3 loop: CASSLVDRGDGYTF. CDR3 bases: TGTGCCAGCAGCTTAGTAGACAGGGGGGATGGCTACACCTTC.

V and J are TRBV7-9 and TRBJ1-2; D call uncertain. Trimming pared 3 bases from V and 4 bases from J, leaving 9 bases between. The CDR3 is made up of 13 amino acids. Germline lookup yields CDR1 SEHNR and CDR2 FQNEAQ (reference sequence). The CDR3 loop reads CASSFEGFYGYTF. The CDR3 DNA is TGTGCCAGCAGCTTCGAAGGCTTCTATGGCTACACCTTC.

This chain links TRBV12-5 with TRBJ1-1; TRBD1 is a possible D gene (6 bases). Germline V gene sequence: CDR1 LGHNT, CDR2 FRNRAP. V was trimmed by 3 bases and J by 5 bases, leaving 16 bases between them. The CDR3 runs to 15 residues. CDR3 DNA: TGTGCTAGTGGTTTCGGGCTAGGGGGGGTAACTGAAGCTTTCTTT. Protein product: CASGFGLGGVTEAFF.

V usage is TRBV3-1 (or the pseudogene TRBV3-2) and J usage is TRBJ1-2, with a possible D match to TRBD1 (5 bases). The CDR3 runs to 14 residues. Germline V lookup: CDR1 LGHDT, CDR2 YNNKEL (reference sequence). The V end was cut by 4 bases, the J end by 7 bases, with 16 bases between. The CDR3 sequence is CASSLADGTGGYTF. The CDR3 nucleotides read TGTGCCAGCAGCCTGGCAGATGGAACAGGTGGCTACACCTTC.

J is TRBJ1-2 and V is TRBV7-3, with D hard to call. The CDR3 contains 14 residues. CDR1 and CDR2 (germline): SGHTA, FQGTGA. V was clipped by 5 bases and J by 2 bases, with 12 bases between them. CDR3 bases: TGTGCCAGCAGCCTGGTCGGAGGAAACTATGGCTACACCTTC. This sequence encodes CASSLVGGNYGYTF.

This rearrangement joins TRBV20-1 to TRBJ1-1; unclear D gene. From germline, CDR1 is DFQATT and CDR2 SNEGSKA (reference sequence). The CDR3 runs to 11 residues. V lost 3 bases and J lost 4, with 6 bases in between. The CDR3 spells CSARGLTEAFF. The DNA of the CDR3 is TGCAGTGCTAGGGGTCTCACTGAAGCTTTCTTT.

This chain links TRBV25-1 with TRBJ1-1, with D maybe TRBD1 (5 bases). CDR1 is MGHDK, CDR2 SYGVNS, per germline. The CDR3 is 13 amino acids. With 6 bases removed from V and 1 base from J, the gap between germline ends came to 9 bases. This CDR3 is CASSPGGNTEAFF. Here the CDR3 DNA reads TGTGCCAGCAGCCCCGGGGGGAACACTGAAGCTTTCTTT.

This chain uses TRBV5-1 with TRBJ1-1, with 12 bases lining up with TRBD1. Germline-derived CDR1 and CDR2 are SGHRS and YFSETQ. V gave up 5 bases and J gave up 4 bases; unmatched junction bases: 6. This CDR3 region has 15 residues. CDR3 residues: CASSRDRGRSTEAFF. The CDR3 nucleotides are TGCGCCAGCAGTCGGGACAGGGGGCGATCCACTGAAGCTTTCTTT.

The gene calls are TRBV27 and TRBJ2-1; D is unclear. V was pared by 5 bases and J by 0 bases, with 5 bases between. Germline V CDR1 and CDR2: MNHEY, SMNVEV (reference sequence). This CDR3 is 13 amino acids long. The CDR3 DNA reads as TGTGCCAGCAGTCTGAGCTCCTACAATGAGCAGTTCTTC. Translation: CASSLSSYNEQFF.

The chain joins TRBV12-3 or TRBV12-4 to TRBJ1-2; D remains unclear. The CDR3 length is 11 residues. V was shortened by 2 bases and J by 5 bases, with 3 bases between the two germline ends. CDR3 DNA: TGTGCCAGCAGTTTACGATATGGCTACACCTTC. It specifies CASSLRYGYTF.

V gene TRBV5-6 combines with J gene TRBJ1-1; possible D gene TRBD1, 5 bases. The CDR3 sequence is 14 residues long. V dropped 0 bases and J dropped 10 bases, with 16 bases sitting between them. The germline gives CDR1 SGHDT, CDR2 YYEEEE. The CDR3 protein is CASSLGRGLFLAFF. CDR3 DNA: TGTGCCAGCAGCTTGGGGCGGGGACTGTTCTTAGCTTTCTTT. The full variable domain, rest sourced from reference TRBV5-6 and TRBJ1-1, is DAGVTQSPTHLIKTRGQQVTLRCSPKSGHDTVSWYQQALGQGPQFIFQYYEEEERQRGNFPDRFSGHQFPNYSSELNVNALLLGDSALYLCASSLGRGLFLAFFGQGTRLTVV.

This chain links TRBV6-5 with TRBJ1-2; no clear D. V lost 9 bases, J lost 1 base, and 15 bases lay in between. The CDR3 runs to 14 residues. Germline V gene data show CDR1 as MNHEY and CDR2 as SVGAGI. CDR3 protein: CASDLGLNNYGYTF. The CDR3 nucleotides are TGTGCCAGTGACCTCGGACTGAATAACTATGGCTACACCTTC.

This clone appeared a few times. CDR3 DNA sequence: TGTGCCAGCAGCTTGGGGGACAGGGGGCTCCAAGAGACCCAGTACTTC. Residues: CASSLGDRGLQETQYF. V is TRBV7-9 and J is TRBJ2-5; 12 bases line up with TRBD1. CDR1 and CDR2 (germline): SEHNR, FQNEAQ (reference sequence). This CDR3 is built from 16 residues. V lost 3 bases, J lost 1 base, and 3 bases stayed unmatched.

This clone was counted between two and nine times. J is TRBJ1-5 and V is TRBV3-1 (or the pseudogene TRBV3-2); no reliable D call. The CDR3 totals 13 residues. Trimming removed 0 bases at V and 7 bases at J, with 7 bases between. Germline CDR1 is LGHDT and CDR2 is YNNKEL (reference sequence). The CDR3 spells CASSQELAQPQHF. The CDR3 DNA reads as TGTGCCAGCAGCCAAGAGCTAGCCCAGCCCCAGCATTTT.

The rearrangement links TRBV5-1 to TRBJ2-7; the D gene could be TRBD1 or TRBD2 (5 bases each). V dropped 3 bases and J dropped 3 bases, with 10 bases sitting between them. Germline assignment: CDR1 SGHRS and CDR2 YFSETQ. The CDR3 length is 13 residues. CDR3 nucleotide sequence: TGCGCCAGCAGCTGGGCAGGGAGCTACGAGCAGTACTTC. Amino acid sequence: CASSWAGSYEQYF.

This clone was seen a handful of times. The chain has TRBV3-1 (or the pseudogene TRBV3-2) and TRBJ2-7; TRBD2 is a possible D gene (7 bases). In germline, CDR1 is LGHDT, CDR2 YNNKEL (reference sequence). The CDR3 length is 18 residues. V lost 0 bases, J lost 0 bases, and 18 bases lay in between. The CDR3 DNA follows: TGTGCCAGCAGCCAAGATGGGTGCGACGGGGGGCCCTCCTACGAGCAGTACTTC. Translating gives CASSQDGCDGGPSYEQYF.

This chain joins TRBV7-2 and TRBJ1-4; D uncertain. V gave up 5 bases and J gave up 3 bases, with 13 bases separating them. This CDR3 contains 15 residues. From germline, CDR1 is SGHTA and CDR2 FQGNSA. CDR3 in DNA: TGTGCCAGCAGCCCATCGGGAATTCCTAATGAAAAACTGTTTTTT. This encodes CASSPSGIPNEKLFF.